One sample yielded the 4 T cell receptor beta chains listed below, sequenced in a study of T-cell reconstitution after alpha-beta-depleted transplantation in children. Construction of the TCRbeta library involved unique molecular identifiers. One entry per CDR3 protein results from TCRdb running MiXCR on the PCR reads. This table holds about 610,000 distinct CDR3 sequences, roughly 27% found once. Here the sequenced sample was PBMCs, taken before TCRalphabeta/CD19-depleted stem cell transplant. The receptors come from a boy younger than two with Wiskott-Aldrich syndrome, due to receive a stem cell transplant.

J is TRBJ1-1 and V is TRBV2, with D perhaps TRBD1 (5 bases). The ends were cut back, 3 bases at V and 0 bases at J, with 14 bases in the middle. The CDR3 is 16 amino acids. Germline values: CDR1 SNHLY, CDR2 FYNNEI. The CDR3, as DNA: TGTGCCAGCAGTGACGGGGCCCCGGGGATGAACACTGAAGCTTTCTTT. It codes for CASSDGAPGMNTEAFF.

This clonotype was seen more than once but under ten times. V is TRBV5-1 and J is TRBJ2-6, with 8 nucleotides matching TRBD1. CDR1 and CDR2 from the germline V gene are SGHRS and YFSETQ. Trimming removed 9 bases from V and 0 bases from J; junction bases left unmatched: 5. This CDR3 is 15 amino acids long. The CDR3, as DNA: TGCGCCACCGGGACAGGTAACTCTGGGGCCAACGTCCTGACTTTC. It is translated as CATGTGNSGANVLTF. The complete variable domain, with remaining parts taken from reference TRBV5-1 and TRBJ2-6, reads KAGVTQTPRYLIKTRGQQVTLSCSPISGHRSVSWYQQTPGQGLQFLFEYFSETQRNKGNFPGRFSGRQFSNSRSEMNVSTLELGDSALYLCATGTGNSGANVLTFGAGSRLTVL.

The sample holds a few counts of this clonotype. V usage is TRBV7-2 and J usage is TRBJ2-7; no definite D call. Germline CDR1 reads SGHTA; CDR2 reads FQGNSA. The CDR3 consists of 11 residues. V gave up 1 base and J gave up 5 bases, with 3 bases separating them. The CDR3 protein is CASSLDNEQYF. CDR3 sequence (DNA): TGTGCCAGCAGCTTAGATAACGAGCAGTACTTC.

This clonotype was detected a few times. This chain uses TRBV5-1 with TRBJ1-5; D gene unclear. Trimming stripped 4 bases from V and 3 bases from J, with 11 bases between. The CDR3 extends over 14 amino acids. Germline V CDR1 and CDR2: SGHRS, YFSETQ. The CDR3 reads CASSLGGANQPQHF. In nucleotides, the CDR3 is TGCGCCAGCAGCCTCGGTGGCGCCAATCAGCCCCAGCATTTT.